One sample yielded the 9 T cell receptor beta chains listed below, sequenced in a study of blood T cell repertoires in COVID-19. Libraries were prepared by immunoSEQ multiplex PCR; TCRdb keeps only in-frame clonotypes and omits some of them. The sample holds tens of thousands of clones; 65% to 85% are singletons and the top ten take 2.5% to 3%. Source material: peripheral blood. The receptors here all came from a man at least 80 years old with active or convalescent COVID-19.

V gene TRBV6-5 combines with J gene TRBJ1-1; 7 bases are shared with TRBD1. V was pared by 5 bases and J by 0 bases, with 6 bases of the junction left unmatched. This CDR3 is 15 amino acids long. Per germline, CDR1 MNHEY and CDR2 SVGAGI. The CDR3 protein is CASSRGDSLNTEAFF. The CDR3 DNA reads as TGTGCCAGCAGTAGAGGGGACAGCCTGAACACTGAAGCTTTCTTT.

This sequence joins TRBV5-1 and TRBJ1-1; 8 bases fit TRBD1. Germline trimming cut 0 bases from V and 1 base from J; bases unmatched to any gene: 2. This CDR3 is built from 15 residues. CDR1 is SGHRS and CDR2 is YFSETQ in the germline V gene. The CDR3 bases are TGCGCCAGCAGCTTGGTTCAGGGGGCGAACACTGAAGCTTTCTTT. Protein: CASSLVQGANTEAFF.

The gene calls are TRBV6-5 and TRBJ2-7; 8 bases align to TRBD2. CDR3 length equals 15 residues. The V segment lost 6 bases and the J segment 0 bases; nucleotides outside the gene matches: 7. The germline CDR1 and CDR2 sequences are MNHEY and SVGAGI. The CDR3 region is CASSMSGGGSYEQYF. The CDR3 region has the DNA TGTGCCAGCAGCATGAGCGGGGGCGGCTCCTACGAGCAGTACTTC.

This clone was seen only once. The chain links TRBV18 to TRBJ1-5; D unclear. Germline-derived CDR1 and CDR2 are KGHSH and LQKENI. Trimming took 2 bases from V and 3 from J, leaving 8 bases between them. The CDR3 sequence is 14 residues long. The CDR3 protein is CASSPSGNNQPQHF. CDR3 DNA: TGTGCCAGCTCACCATCCGGGAACAATCAGCCCCAGCATTTT.

In DNA, the CDR3 is TGTGCCAGCTCACTGGGCCACAACACTTATGGCTACACCTTC. It encodes CASSLGHNTYGYTF. V gene TRBV18 combines with J gene TRBJ1-2, with D unresolved. The CDR3 length is 14 residues. Germline V gene sequence: CDR1 KGHSH, CDR2 LQKENI. V lost 4 bases, J lost 5 bases, and 14 bases lay in between. Full variable domain (missing parts from reference TRBV18 and TRBJ1-2): NAGVMQNPRHLVRRRGQEARLRCSPMKGHSHVYWYRQLPEEGLKFMVYLQKENIIDESGMPKERFSAEFPKEGPSILRIQQVVRGDSAAYFCASSLGHNTYGYTFGSGTRLTVV.

The chain employs TRBV7-9 and TRBJ1-6, with a possible D match to TRBD1 (5 bases). Trimming took off 1 base at V and 7 bases at J, with 11 bases between the two ends. The CDR3 contains 15 residues. Germline CDR1 reads SEHNR; CDR2 reads FQNEAQ (reference sequence). The CDR3: CASSLGQGRNSPLHF. CDR3 nucleotides: TGTGCCAGCAGCTTAGGGCAGGGTCGGAATTCACCCCTCCACTTT.

The rearrangement joins TRBV28 to TRBJ1-2; possibly TRBD1 for D (6 bases). Germline-derived CDR1 and CDR2 are MDHEN and SYDVKM. The CDR3 length is 12 residues. Trimming removed 8 bases from V and 3 bases from J, with 10 bases in between. CDR3 DNA sequence: TGTGCCAGCGCACAGGGTTACTATGGCTACACCTTC. This encodes CASAQGYYGYTF.

The genes are TRBV11-3 and TRBJ1-2; D gene uncertain. The CDR3 totals 13 residues. Germline loops: CDR1 SGHNT, CDR2 YENEEA. Trimming stripped 1 base from V and 5 bases from J, with 8 bases between. The CDR3 DNA sequence: TGTGCCAGCAGCTTAGCGAGTCGGTATGGCTACACCTTC. Amino acids: CASSLASRYGYTF.

V usage is TRBV5-1 and J usage is TRBJ2-2; 9 positions agree with TRBD1. Looked up from germline, CDR1 is SGHRS and CDR2 is YFSETQ. The length of the CDR3 is 15 residues. V lost 4 bases to trimming and J lost 5 bases; unmatched junction nucleotides: 6. The CDR3: CASSLGTGSTGELFF. CDR3 DNA: TGCGCCAGCAGCCTCGGGACAGGGTCGACCGGGGAGCTGTTTTTT.